This TCR beta chain was captured in a study of cytomegalovirus exposure and HLA in healthy donors. Whole-study context: Earlier findings included about 120 million unique TCR beta sequences obtained from about 179 million T cells. General study points: The authors judged a highly shared variant cluster likely a sequencing artifact.

At collection, donors were nominally healthy, but unrecorded immune exposures were probable. This CDR3 spans 15 amino acids. Trimming shortened V by 0 bases and J by 6 bases, and 12 bases separated the two germline ends. The germline gives CDR1 MNHEY, CDR2 SVGAGI. The PCR used 60 Vbeta and 13 Jbeta primers. TCRdb's table, derived via immunoSEQ multiplex PCR, lists solely in-frame clones and lacks some. Its table lists about 190,000 clones. Points on this clone: Its antigen is as yet unknown.

Sequences were obtained from PBMCs. This receptor was taken from a woman between 25 and 40 years old in good health and CMV-seropositive. The V and J genes are TRBV6-5 and TRBJ2-1, with D unclear. Here the CDR3 reads CASSYSSRISNEQFF. DNA for the CDR3: TGTGCCAGCAGTTACTCGAGCAGGATTAGCAATGAGCAGTTCTTC.